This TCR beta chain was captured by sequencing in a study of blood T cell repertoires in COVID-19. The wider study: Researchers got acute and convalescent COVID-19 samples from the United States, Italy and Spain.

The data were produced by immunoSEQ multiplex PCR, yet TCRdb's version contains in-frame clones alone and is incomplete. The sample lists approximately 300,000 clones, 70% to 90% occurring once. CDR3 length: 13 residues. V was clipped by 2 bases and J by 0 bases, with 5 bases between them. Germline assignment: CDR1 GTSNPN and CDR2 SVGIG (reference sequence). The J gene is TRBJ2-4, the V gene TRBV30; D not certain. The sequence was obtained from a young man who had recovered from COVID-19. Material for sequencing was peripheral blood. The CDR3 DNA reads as TGTGCCTGGAGTAGAGGAGCCAAAAACATTCAGTACTTC. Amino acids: CAWSRGAKNIQYF.